The clone carrying this TCR beta chain was seen a few times. This sample was included in a study of T-cell reconstitution after alpha-beta-depleted transplantation in children. The germline gives CDR1 PRHDT, CDR2 FYEKMQ (reference sequence). V lost 5 bases to trimming and J lost 8 bases, with 21 bases between them. The CDR3 is 15 amino acids. The TCRbeta library incorporated unique molecular identifiers. TCRdb called the PCR reads again in MiXCR, with one record for every CDR3 protein. Of about 640,000 distinct CDR3 sequences in the sample, roughly 15% were seen once. The sample here was PBMCs from the stem cell graft donor, taken from the stem cell graft. The V gene is TRBV13, the J gene TRBJ1-2; D possibly corresponds to TRBD1 (5 bases). The sequence derives from a human donor who donated a stem cell graft to a child with acute myeloid leukemia. The CDR3 coding sequence is TGTGCCAGCAGCGATAGGACGCAGGGTCTCGACGGCTACACCTTC. This translates into CASSDRTQGLDGYTF.